This TCR beta chain was sequenced for a study of shared clonotypes between healthy human individuals. Terminally differentiated effector memory CD45RA+ cells were excluded from the naive CD8 cells, which were CD45RO-negative and positively selected for CCR7. Germline lookup yields CDR1 MNHEY and CDR2 SVGAGI. This CDR3 region has 15 residues. The ends were cut back, 6 bases at V and 6 bases at J, with 18 bases in the middle. Study outcomes and limitations: Unshared clonotypes carried lower generation probabilities than those common to all four donors.

The method was immunoSEQ multiplex PCR; TCRdb's version includes in-frame clones alone and lacks a portion of them. The sample gives around 2,000,000 clones, about 92% of which show up once; roughly 1.7% is in the top ten. A remark on this clone: Its antigen is currently unknown.

The source is a man between 18 and 29 years old in good health. Some clones in this sample may be carry-over from other donors' samples. Sample: naive CD8+ T cells from PBMCs. V and J are TRBV6-5 and TRBJ2-1; D unresolved. CDR3 DNA: TGTGCCAGCAGCTTTATGTTTACCACAGTCAATGAGCAGTTCTTC. It encodes CASSFMFTTVNEQFF.